A single sample gave rise to the 27 T cell receptor beta chains below, sequenced in a study of technical replicates of blood from a few donors. The method was immunoSEQ multiplex PCR; TCRdb's version includes in-frame clones alone and lacks a portion of them. The repertoire holds 65,000 to 95,000 clones, with over 90% as singletons. The specimen was T cells isolated from PBMCs. Receptors originate from a human donor in good health.

This rearrangement joins TRBV9 to TRBJ1-4; TRBD1 matches 8 bases. The germline gives CDR1 SGDLS, CDR2 YYNGEE. V shed 0 bases, J shed 2 bases, and the junction held 3 bases outside the gene matches. The CDR3 contains 16 residues. CDR3 sequence (DNA): TGTGCCAGCAGCGTAGGGAGGACAGGGACTAATGAAAAACTGTTTTTT. It yields the protein CASSVGRTGTNEKLFF.

Comments on this clone: A junction boundary mismatches the germline segment, possibly from a read error. The chain is built from TRBV7-9 and TRBJ2-3; a possible D gene is TRBD1 (6 bases). In germline, CDR1 is SEHNR, CDR2 FQNEAQ (reference sequence). The CDR3 spans 16 residues. In DNA, the CDR3 is TGTGCCAGCACCTTAGGACAGATCTATAGCACAGATACGCAGTATTTT. It specifies CASTLGQIYSTDTQYF.

The DNA for the CDR3 is TGTGCCAGTAGTAACCCAGGGTCAGGCTACGAGCAGTACTTC. This encodes CASSNPGSGYEQYF. V usage is TRBV19 and J usage is TRBJ2-7, with D possibly being TRBD1 (5 bases). The V gene lost 4 bases and the J gene lost 3 bases, with 13 bases spanning the gap. The V gene's germline CDR1 is LNHDA and CDR2 SQIVND (reference sequence). The CDR3 extends over 14 amino acids.

The V gene is TRBV5-4, the J gene TRBJ2-7; TRBD1 matches at 8 bases. The CDR3 is 14 amino acids. J lost 5 bases, V lost 9 bases, and 13 bases had no gene match. Per the germline V gene, CDR1 is SGHNT and CDR2 is YYREEE (reference sequence). The CDR3 here is CANYFWDRKHEQYF. As DNA, the CDR3 is TGTGCCAACTACTTTTGGGACAGGAAACACGAGCAGTACTTC.

V gene TRBV7-8 combines with J gene TRBJ1-1; 9 nucleotides line up with TRBD1. The CDR3 totals 14 residues. Germline V lookup: CDR1 SGHVS, CDR2 FQNEAQ. The trim removed 5 bases at V and 3 bases at J, leaving 4 bases unmatched. The CDR3, as DNA: TGTGCCAGCAGCCGGACAGGGGATGACACTGAAGCTTTCTTT. This translates into CASSRTGDDTEAFF.

The chain employs TRBV7-2 and TRBJ2-7, with a possible D match to TRBD2 (6 bases). Trimming removed 1 base from V and 0 bases from J, with 13 bases in between. CDR3 length equals 16 residues. Germline assignment: CDR1 SGHTA and CDR2 FQGNSA. The CDR3 DNA reads TGTGCCAGCAGCTTAGATCCGGCGGGGAGCTCCTACGAGCAGTACTTC. Protein: CASSLDPAGSSYEQYF.

The J gene is TRBJ2-3, the V gene TRBV30; 8 bases align to TRBD2. Trimming took 8 bases from V and 3 from J; bases not matched to a gene: 13. Germline CDR1 and CDR2: GTSNPN and SVGIG (reference sequence). This CDR3 has 15 residues. The CDR3 sequence: CAITLYPGGTDTQYF. The CDR3 DNA follows: TGTGCCATCACTTTGTATCCGGGAGGGACAGATACGCAGTATTTT.

The chain has TRBV6-5 and TRBJ2-7; 8 bases agree with TRBD1. From germline, CDR1 is MNHEY and CDR2 SVGAGI. V shed 6 bases, J shed 3 bases, and the junction held 10 bases outside the gene matches. This CDR3 has 15 residues. The CDR3 region has the DNA TGTGCCAGCAGATCCCGCGGACAGGGCGGCTACGAGCAGTACTTC. This encodes CASRSRGQGGYEQYF.

V and J are TRBV4-1 and TRBJ2-7, with 9 bases fitting TRBD2. Germline V gives CDR1 MGHRA, CDR2 YSYEKL. The CDR3 spans 15 residues. The trim removed 4 bases at V and 5 bases at J, leaving 9 bases unmatched. The DNA of the CDR3 is TGCGCCAGCAGCCTTGTAGCGGGAGAAACCCACGAGCAGTACTTC. It encodes CASSLVAGETHEQYF.

The V gene is TRBV7-9, the J gene TRBJ2-7; 9 bases map to TRBD2. V was pared by 4 bases and J by 3 bases, with 7 bases of the junction left unmatched. This CDR3 has 15 residues. The germline V gene encodes CDR1 SEHNR and CDR2 FQNEAQ (reference sequence). CDR3 sequence: CASSSPRREGYEQYF. As DNA, the CDR3 is TGTGCCAGCAGCTCGCCGAGGCGGGAGGGCTACGAGCAGTACTTC.

This rearrangement joins TRBV6-1 to TRBJ2-1; 10 positions agree with TRBD1. Looked up from germline, CDR1 is MNHNS and CDR2 is SASEGT. V gave up 4 bases and J gave up 7 bases; unmatched junction bases: 7. CDR3 size: 15 residues. DNA of the CDR3: TGTGCCAGCAGTGTGGGGACAGGGGAAATGAATGAGCAGTTCTTC. It is translated as CASSVGTGEMNEQFF.

V usage is TRBV29-1 and J usage is TRBJ1-2; D uncertain. There are 14 residues in the CDR3. Trimming left V 0 bases short and J 8 bases short, with 16 bases between. Germline V CDR1 and CDR2: SQVTM, ANQGSEA. The DNA of the CDR3 is TGCAGCGTTGAAGAATATTCGAGGGTTCACGGCTACACCTTC. Its protein product is CSVEEYSRVHGYTF.

V is TRBV18 and J is TRBJ1-2, with TRBD1 matching over 10 bases. With 3 bases clipped from V and 4 bases from J, the junction kept 14 bases outside the gene matches. CDR3 length equals 18 residues. Germline values: CDR1 KGHSH, CDR2 LQKENI. The CDR3 is CASSPNKGQGILRYGYTF. The DNA of the CDR3 is TGTGCCAGCTCACCGAACAAGGGACAGGGGATTCTCCGCTATGGCTACACCTTC.

This clone was detected only once. CDR3 bases: TGCAGCGTTTCTAATATAGCCAGCGGGGGTCGTCCTGAGCCTGGAAGCACAGATACGCAGTATTTT. It specifies CSVSNIASGGRPEPGSTDTQYF. The J gene is TRBJ2-3, the V gene TRBV29-1; TRBD2 matches at 8 bases. Per the germline V gene, CDR1 is SQVTM and CDR2 is ANQGSEA. The length of the CDR3 is 22 residues. With V trimmed by 5 bases and J by 0 bases, 28 bases remained unmatched.

The chain uses TRBV5-1 and TRBJ2-7; D is perhaps TRBD1 (6 bases). Trimming shortened V by 3 bases and J by 0 bases, and 13 bases separated the two germline ends. This CDR3 contains 15 residues. Germline V gene data show CDR1 as SGHRS and CDR2 as YFSETQ. The CDR3 DNA sequence: TGCGCCAGCAGCTCCATACAGGGTAGCTCCTACGAGCAGTACTTC. It translates to CASSSIQGSSYEQYF.

The rearrangement joins TRBV12-5 to TRBJ2-2; 7 positions agree with TRBD2. Germline V CDR1 and CDR2: LGHNT, FRNRAP. V lost 3 bases and J lost 2; bases outside the gene matches: 9. The CDR3 has 17 amino acids. The DNA for the CDR3 is TGTGCTAGTGGTTTCTACGGCGGGGGATTCAACACCGGGGAGCTGTTTTTT. Its translation: CASGFYGGGFNTGELFF.

This clone has a single count. The chain recombines TRBV6-5 with TRBJ2-2, with 7 bases aligning to TRBD2. Germline V gene sequence: CDR1 MNHEY, CDR2 SVGAGI. Trimming at V came to 6 bases and at J to 7 bases, leaving 8 bases not matched to a gene. The CDR3 spans 14 residues. In nucleotides, the CDR3 is TGTGCCAGCAGATGGACTAGTTTGAGCGGGGAGCTGTTTTTT. Its translation is CASRWTSLSGELFF.

The chain links TRBV19 to TRBJ2-1, with D perhaps matching TRBD2 (6 bases). V was shortened by 1 base and J by 8 bases, with 6 bases between the two germline ends. This CDR3 spans 12 amino acids. CDR1 is LNHDA and CDR2 is SQIVND in the germline V gene (reference sequence). The CDR3 spells CASSIGGDEQFF. Here the CDR3 DNA reads TGTGCCAGTAGTATAGGGGGGGATGAGCAGTTCTTC. The variable domain in full, with the rest retrieved from reference TRBV19 and TRBJ2-1, is DGGITQSPKYLFRKEGQNVTLSCEQNLNHDAMYWYRQDPGQGLRLIYYSQIVNDFQKGDIAEGYSVSREKKESFPLTVTSAQKNPTAFYLCASSIGGDEQFFGPGTRLTVL.

J is TRBJ1-5 and V is TRBV19, with unresolved D. Germline V gene data show CDR1 as LNHDA and CDR2 as SQIVND (reference sequence). This CDR3 region has 12 residues. V was shortened by 7 bases and J by 5 bases, with 9 bases between the two germline ends. The CDR3 DNA reads TGTGCCAGTATTGGCCTCGATCAGCCCCAGCATTTT. It translates to CASIGLDQPQHF.

This clone was observed a few times. This chain links TRBV27 with TRBJ2-7; weak D call: TRBD2 (6 bases). The CDR3 extends over 13 amino acids. Germline V gene sequence: CDR1 MNHEY, CDR2 SMNVEV (reference sequence). V lost 9 bases to trimming and J lost 0 bases, with 12 bases between them. The CDR3 DNA follows: TGTGCCAGTTCCGGGGGAACCTCCTACGAGCAGTACTTC. Its translation: CASSGGTSYEQYF.

The V call is TRBV25-1, the J call TRBJ1-2; the match to TRBD1 covers 7 bases. From germline, CDR1 is MGHDK and CDR2 SYGVNS. The CDR3 extends over 13 amino acids. J lost 7 bases, V lost 6 bases, and 8 bases had no gene match. The CDR3 loop reads CASSAGQAFGYTF. CDR3 nucleotide sequence: TGTGCCAGCAGCGCTGGACAGGCTTTTGGCTACACCTTC.

The chain employs TRBV13 and TRBJ1-4; possible D gene TRBD1, 5 bases. Between the trimmed V and J ends, which lost 6 bases and 5 bases, there was a span of 16 bases. Germline CDR1 and CDR2: PRHDT and FYEKMQ (reference sequence). The CDR3 is 15 residues long. The DNA of the CDR3 is TGTGCCAGCAGAGGGAGGGGCTTTCTAAATGAAAAACTGTTTTTT. Its protein is CASRGRGFLNEKLFF. The variable domain in full, with the rest retrieved from reference TRBV13 and TRBJ1-4, is AAGVIQSPRHLIKEKRETATLKCYPIPRHDTVYWYQQGPGQDPQFLISFYEKMQSDKGSIPDRFSAQQFSDYHSELNMSSLELGDSALYFCASRGRGFLNEKLFFGSGTQLSVL.

The rearrangement uses TRBV10-1 and TRBJ2-3, with 9 positions matching TRBD2. Trimming took 8 bases from V and 4 from J; bases not matched to a gene: 10. The CDR3 totals 15 residues. The germline gives CDR1 WNHNN, CDR2 SYGVQD (reference sequence). CDR3 in amino acids: CASAPRVAGADTQYF. The CDR3 coding sequence is TGCGCCAGCGCCCCTAGGGTAGCGGGAGCAGATACGCAGTATTTT.

The V call is TRBV27, the J call TRBJ2-3, with TRBD2 identical over 11 bases. This CDR3 contains 15 residues. From germline, CDR1 is MNHEY and CDR2 SMNVEV (reference sequence). The V and J ends lost 4 bases and 5 bases, in that order; junction bases with no gene match: 5. CDR3 sequence (DNA): TGTGCCAGCAGTTGGACTAGCGGGTTAGGAGATACGCAGTATTTT. Translated: CASSWTSGLGDTQYF.

The chain couples TRBV10-3 to TRBJ2-7; D gene ambiguous. V gave up 0 bases and J gave up 3 bases, with 12 bases separating them. The V gene's germline CDR1 is ENHRY and CDR2 SYGVKD. The CDR3 extends over 15 amino acids. CDR3 protein: CAISESSSQNYEQYF. The CDR3 DNA follows: TGTGCCATCAGTGAGTCGAGCTCACAGAACTACGAGCAGTACTTC.

This clone was seen once. This rearrangement joins TRBV7-2 to TRBJ2-1, with D hard to call. The CDR3 runs 14 residues. The V end lost 2 bases, the J end lost 7 bases, and 12 bases lay between the germline ends. Per the germline V gene, CDR1 is SGHTA and CDR2 is FQGNSA. The DNA of the CDR3 is TGTGCCAGCAGCTTACCTAGTAGATTGAATGAGCAGTTCTTC. It codes for CASSLPSRLNEQFF.

The CDR3, as DNA: TGTGCCAGCAGCTTAGCGGGGCGAGAGCAGTACTTC. It is translated as CASSLAGREQYF. The chain carries TRBV7-9 and TRBJ2-7; TRBD1 might be the D (5 bases). The germline gives CDR1 SEHNR, CDR2 FQNEAQ (reference sequence). The V gene lost 0 bases and the J gene lost 7 bases, with 7 bases spanning the gap. The CDR3 contains 12 residues.